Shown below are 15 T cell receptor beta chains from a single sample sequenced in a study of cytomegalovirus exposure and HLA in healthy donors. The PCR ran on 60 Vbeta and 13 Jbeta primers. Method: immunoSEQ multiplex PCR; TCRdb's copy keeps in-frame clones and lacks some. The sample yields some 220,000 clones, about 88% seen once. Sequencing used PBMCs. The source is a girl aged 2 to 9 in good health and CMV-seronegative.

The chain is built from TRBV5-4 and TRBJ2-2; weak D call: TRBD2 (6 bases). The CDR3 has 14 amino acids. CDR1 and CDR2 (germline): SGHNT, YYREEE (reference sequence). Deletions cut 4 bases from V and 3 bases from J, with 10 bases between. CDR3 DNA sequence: TGTGCCAGCAGCACCGGGACTTACACCGGGGAGCTGTTTTTT. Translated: CASSTGTYTGELFF.

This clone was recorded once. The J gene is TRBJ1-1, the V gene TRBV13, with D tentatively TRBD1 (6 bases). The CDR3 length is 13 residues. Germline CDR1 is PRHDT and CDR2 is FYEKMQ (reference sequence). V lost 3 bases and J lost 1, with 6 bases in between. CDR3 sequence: CASSLGANTEAFF. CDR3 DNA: TGTGCCAGCAGCTTGGGGGCGAACACTGAAGCTTTCTTT.

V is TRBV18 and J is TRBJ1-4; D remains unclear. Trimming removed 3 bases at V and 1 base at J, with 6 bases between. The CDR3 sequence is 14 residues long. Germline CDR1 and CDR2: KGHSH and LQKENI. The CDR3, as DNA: TGTGCCAGCTCACCTACTCAAACTAATGAAAAACTGTTTTTT. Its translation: CASSPTQTNEKLFF.

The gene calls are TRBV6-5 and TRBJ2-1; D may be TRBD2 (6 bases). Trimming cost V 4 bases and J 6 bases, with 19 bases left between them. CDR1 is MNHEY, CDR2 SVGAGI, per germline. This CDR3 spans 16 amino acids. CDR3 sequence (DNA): TGTGCCAGCAGTTCCTGGGACTCCGCAAGGCCCAATGAGCAGTTCTTC. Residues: CASSSWDSARPNEQFF.

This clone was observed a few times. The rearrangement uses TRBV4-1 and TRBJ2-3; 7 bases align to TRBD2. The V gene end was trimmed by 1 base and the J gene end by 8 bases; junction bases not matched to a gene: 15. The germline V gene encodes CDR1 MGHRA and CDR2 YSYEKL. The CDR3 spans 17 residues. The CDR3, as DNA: TGCGCCAGCAGCCAAGGTCCCCTTCGGCGGGAGAGGGGTACGCAGTATTTT. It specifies CASSQGPLRRERGTQYF.

The CDR3 protein is CAWRSGGQGDGYTF. CDR3 nucleotide sequence: TGTGCCTGGAGGAGCGGGGGACAGGGGGATGGCTACACCTTC. The V and J genes are TRBV30 and TRBJ1-2; 11 bases align to TRBD1. This CDR3 comprises 14 residues. V lost 3 bases and J lost 6; bases outside the gene matches: 6. The germline V gene has CDR1 GTSNPN and CDR2 SVGIG (reference sequence).

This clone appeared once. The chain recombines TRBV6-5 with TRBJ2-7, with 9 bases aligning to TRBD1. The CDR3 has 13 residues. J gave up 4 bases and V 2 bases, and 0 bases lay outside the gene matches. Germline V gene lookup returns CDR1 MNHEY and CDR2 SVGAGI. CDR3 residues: CASSYDRGYEQYF. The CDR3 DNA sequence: TGTGCCAGCAGTTACGACAGGGGGTACGAGCAGTACTTC.

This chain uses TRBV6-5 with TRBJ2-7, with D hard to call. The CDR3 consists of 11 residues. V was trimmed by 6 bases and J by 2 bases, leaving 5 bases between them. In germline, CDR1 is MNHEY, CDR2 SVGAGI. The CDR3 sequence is CASSSAYEQYF. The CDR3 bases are TGTGCCAGCAGCTCCGCCTACGAGCAGTACTTC.

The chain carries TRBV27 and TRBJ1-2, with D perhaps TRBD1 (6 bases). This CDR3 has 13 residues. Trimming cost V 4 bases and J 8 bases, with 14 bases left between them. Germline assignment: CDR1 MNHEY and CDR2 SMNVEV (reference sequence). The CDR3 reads CASSSGTLGGYTF. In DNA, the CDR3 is TGTGCCAGCAGTTCCGGGACATTGGGAGGCTACACCTTC.

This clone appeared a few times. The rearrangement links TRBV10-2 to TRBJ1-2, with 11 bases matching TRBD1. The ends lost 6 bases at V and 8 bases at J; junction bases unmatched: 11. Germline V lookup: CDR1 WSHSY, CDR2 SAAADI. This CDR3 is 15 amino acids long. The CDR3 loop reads CASSAGQGALGGYTF. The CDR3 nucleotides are TGCGCCAGCAGCGCCGGACAGGGGGCGCTGGGAGGCTACACCTTC.

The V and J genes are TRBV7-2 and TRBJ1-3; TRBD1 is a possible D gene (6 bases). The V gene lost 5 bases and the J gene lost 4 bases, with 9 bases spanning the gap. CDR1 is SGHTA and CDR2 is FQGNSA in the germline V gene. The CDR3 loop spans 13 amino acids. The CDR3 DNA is TGTGCCAGCAGCCCCGGACAGGGAAACACCATATATTTT. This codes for CASSPGQGNTIYF.

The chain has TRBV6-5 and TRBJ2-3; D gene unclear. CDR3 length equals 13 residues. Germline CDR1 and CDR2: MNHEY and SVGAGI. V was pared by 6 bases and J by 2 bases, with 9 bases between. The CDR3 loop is CASSPIFTDTQYF. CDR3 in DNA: TGTGCCAGCAGCCCTATTTTCACAGATACGCAGTATTTT.

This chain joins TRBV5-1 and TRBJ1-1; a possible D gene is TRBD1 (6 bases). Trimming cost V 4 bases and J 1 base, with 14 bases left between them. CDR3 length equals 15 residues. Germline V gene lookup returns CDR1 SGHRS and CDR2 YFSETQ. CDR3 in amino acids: CASSAARTENTEAFF. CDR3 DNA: TGCGCCAGCAGCGCGGCCCGGACAGAGAACACTGAAGCTTTCTTT.

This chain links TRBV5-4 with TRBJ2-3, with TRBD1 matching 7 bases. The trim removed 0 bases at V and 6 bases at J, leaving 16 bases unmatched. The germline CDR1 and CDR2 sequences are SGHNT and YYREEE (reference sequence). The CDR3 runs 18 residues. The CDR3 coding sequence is TGTGCCAGCAGCTTGGGAGGGGGCGGTACAGTGCCAAGGGATACGCAGTATTTT. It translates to CASSLGGGGTVPRDTQYF.

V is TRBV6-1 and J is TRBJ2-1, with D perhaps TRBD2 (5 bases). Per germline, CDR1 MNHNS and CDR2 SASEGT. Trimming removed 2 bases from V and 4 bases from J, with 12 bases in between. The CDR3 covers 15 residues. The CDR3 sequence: CASSERRGLYNEQFF. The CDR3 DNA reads TGTGCCAGCAGTGAAAGAAGAGGGCTTTACAATGAGCAGTTCTTC.